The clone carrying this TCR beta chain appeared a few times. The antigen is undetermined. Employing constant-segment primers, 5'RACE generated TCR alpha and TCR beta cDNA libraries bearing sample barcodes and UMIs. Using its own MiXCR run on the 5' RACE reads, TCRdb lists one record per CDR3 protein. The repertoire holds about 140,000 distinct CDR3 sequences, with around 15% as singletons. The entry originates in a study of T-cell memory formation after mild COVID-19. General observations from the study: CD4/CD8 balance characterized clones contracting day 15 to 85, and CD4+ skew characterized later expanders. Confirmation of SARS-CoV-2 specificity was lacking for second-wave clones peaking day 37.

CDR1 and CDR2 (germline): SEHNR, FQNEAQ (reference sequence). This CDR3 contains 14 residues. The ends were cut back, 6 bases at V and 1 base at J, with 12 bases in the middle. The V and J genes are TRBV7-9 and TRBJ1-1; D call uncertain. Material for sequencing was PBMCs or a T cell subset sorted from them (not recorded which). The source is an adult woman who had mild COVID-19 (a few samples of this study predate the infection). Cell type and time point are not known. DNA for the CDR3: TGTGCCAGCAGTTTTGGACTTCGGAACACTGAAGCTTTCTTT. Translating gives CASSFGLRNTEAFF.